The clone carrying this T cell receptor (beta chain) was observed a handful of times. Its cognate antigen is unknown. The V and J ends lost 7 bases and 3 bases respectively, with 12 bases between them. Germline CDR1 reads SNHLY; CDR2 reads FYNNEI. The CDR3 has 13 amino acids. TCRdb re-called the 5' RACE reads through MiXCR, storing one row per CDR3 protein. The sample lists about 150,000 distinct CDR3 sequences, approximately 6.2% occurring once. This record belongs to a study of T cells after yellow fever vaccination. Overall study results and limits: Reappearing after the booster were most of the clones from primary vaccination (96% CD4, around 88% CD8).

The chain links TRBV2 to TRBJ2-5, with a tentative D call TRBD1 (5 bases). Sequencing was performed on CD4+ T cells sorted from PBMCs, taken on the day of the first yellow fever vaccination. The receptor was isolated from a man younger than 35 who received the YFV17D yellow fever vaccine. CDR3 sequence (DNA): TGTGCCAGCACCAGCTCAGGGAAAGAGACCCAGTACTTC. Translation gives CASTSSGKETQYF.